This TCR beta chain originates from a study of cytomegalovirus exposure and HLA in healthy donors. The study, taken as a whole, reports: Some TCR beta chains (about 170 of them) were listed as cytomegalovirus-associated. Later on, analysis showed that most CMV-associated TCR beta chains appeared to be HLA-restricted.

Between the trimmed V and J ends, which lost 4 bases and 5 bases, there was a span of 11 bases. The length of the CDR3 is 13 residues. CDR1 is PRHDT, CDR2 FYEKMQ, per germline (reference sequence). Both 60 Vbeta primers and 13 Jbeta primers went into the PCR. Sequencing used immunoSEQ multiplex PCR; TCRdb keeps in-frame clones, though not all of them. The sample has over 150,000 clones, over 75% seen once. As regards this clone: What it binds is not known.

This clonotype was sampled from a boy younger than 10 in good health and CMV-seronegative. The chain links TRBV13 to TRBJ1-1; perhaps TRBD1 as D (6 bases). The sequenced material came from PBMCs. The CDR3 DNA reads TGTGCCAGCAGCTGGAGGCAGGGGACTGAAGCTTTCTTT. As protein: CASSWRQGTEAFF. Supplemented by reference TRBV13 and TRBJ1-1, the full variable domain reads AAGVIQSPRHLIKEKRETATLKCYPIPRHDTVYWYQQGPGQDPQFLISFYEKMQSDKGSIPDRFSAQQFSDYHSELNMSSLELGDSALYFCASSWRQGTEAFFGQGTRLTVV.